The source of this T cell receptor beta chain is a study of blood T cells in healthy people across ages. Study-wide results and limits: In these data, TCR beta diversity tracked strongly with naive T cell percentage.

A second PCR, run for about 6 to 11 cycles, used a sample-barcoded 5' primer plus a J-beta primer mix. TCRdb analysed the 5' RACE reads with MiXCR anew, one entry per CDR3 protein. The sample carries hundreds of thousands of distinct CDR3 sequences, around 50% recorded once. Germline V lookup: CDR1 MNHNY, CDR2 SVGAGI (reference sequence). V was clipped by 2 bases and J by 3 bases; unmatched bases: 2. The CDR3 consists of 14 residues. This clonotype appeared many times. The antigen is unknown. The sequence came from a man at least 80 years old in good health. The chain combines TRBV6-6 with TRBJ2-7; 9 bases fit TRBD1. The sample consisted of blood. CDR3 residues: CASSYPGQGYEQYF. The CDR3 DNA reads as TGTGCCAGCAGTTACCCGGGACAGGGCTACGAGCAGTACTTC.